A selection of T cell receptor beta chains follows, all from one sample in a study of blood T cell repertoires in COVID-19. Generated by immunoSEQ multiplex PCR, the TCRdb table keeps only in-frame clones and is missing some. In the table there are 45,000 to 50,000 clones, roughly nine tenths of which are singletons. Sequencing was done on a sample of peripheral blood. The receptors come from a human donor in a cohort sampled during active COVID-19. Both conserved end residues are part of each CDR3. The D gene is left open where the match is weak. Not all rows give a size; the values are once, few, many and, for expanded clones, a class.

CDR3 protein	CDR3 DNA	J gene	D gene	clone size	V gene
CASRLILGASGGPARISAYEQYF	TGTGCAAGTCGCTTAATTTTGGGGGCTAGCGGGGGACCGGCCAGGATATCGGCCTACGAGCAGTACTTC	TRBJ2-7	-	-	TRBV12-2
CASSLGRARGRIQETQYF	TGTGCCAGCAGCTTAGGTAGGGCCAGGGGGCGAATACAAGAGACCCAGTACTTC	TRBJ2-5	TRBD1	-	TRBV7-2
CASSQGAMNTEAFF	TGCGCCAGCAGCCAAGGAGCTATGAACACTGAAGCTTTCTTT	TRBJ1-1	-	-	TRBV4-1
CSVRFSKEQFF	TGCAGTGTTAGGTTCAGTAAGGAGCAGTTCTTC	TRBJ2-1	-	-	TRBV20-1
CASSPGIDIGLGTQYF	TGTGCCAGCAGCCCAGGGATAGATATAGGTCTGGGTACGCAGTATTTT	TRBJ2-3	-	-	TRBV9
CASRMTANTGELFF	TGTGCCAGCAGGATGACAGCGAACACCGGGGAGCTGTTTTTT	TRBJ2-2	-	-	TRBV6-5
CASSAGGENNEQFF	TGTGCCAGCAGTGCTGGGGGGGAAAACAATGAGCAGTTCTTC	TRBJ2-1	TRBD2	-	TRBV6-4
CASSIEAGGQPQHF	TGTGCCAGTAGTATCGAAGCCGGGGGTCAGCCCCAGCATTTT	TRBJ1-5	-	-	TRBV19
CASHRVNTGELFF	TGTGCCAGCCACAGGGTGAACACCGGGGAGCTGTTTTTT	TRBJ2-2	-	-	TRBV19
CASSPPGQPQHF	TGTGCCAGCAGTCCGCCGGGGCAGCCCCAGCATTTT	TRBJ1-5	-	few	TRBV6-6
CASSLGEGGDTQYF	TGTGCCAGCAGCTTAGGGGAGGGGGGGGATACGCAGTATTTT	TRBJ2-3	-	-	TRBV7-8
CASSVDVGGGQPQHF	TGTGCCAGCAGCGTAGACGTGGGGGGGGGTCAGCCCCAGCATTTT	TRBJ1-5	-	-	TRBV9
CATSVLRGLSTDTQYF	TGTGCCACCAGTGTTCTCAGGGGCCTCAGCACAGATACGCAGTATTTT	TRBJ2-3	-	-	TRBV24-1
CASSVPRQGDTGELFF	TGTGCCAGCAGCGTGCCCAGACAGGGTGACACCGGGGAGCTGTTTTTT	TRBJ2-2	TRBD1	-	TRBV9
CASSLSSYNEQFF	TGTGCCAGCAGCTTGTCCAGCTACAATGAGCAGTTCTTC	TRBJ2-1	-	-	TRBV7-3
CASSLEPLHGEAGELFF	TGTGCCAGCAGCTTAGAACCCCTACATGGGGAGGCCGGGGAGCTGTTTTTT	TRBJ2-2	-	-	TRBV11-3
CASSVVFNTVAGGPYEQYF	TGTGCCAGCAGCGTAGTCTTCAATACGGTAGCGGGGGGGCCCTACGAGCAGTACTTC	TRBJ2-7	TRBD2	-	TRBV9
CSGRLAGGSSTDTQYF	TGCAGCGGCCGACTAGCGGGGGGTTCTAGCACAGATACGCAGTATTTT	TRBJ2-3	TRBD2	-	TRBV29-1
CASSLPPNTEAFF	TGTGCCAGCAGCTTACCTCCGAACACTGAAGCTTTCTTT	TRBJ1-1	-	-	TRBV7-3
CASSLKTSTAMNTEAFF	TGTGCCAGTAGTCTTAAAACCTCGACAGCGATGAACACTGAAGCTTTCTTT	TRBJ1-1	-	-	TRBV19